Listed here are 27 T cell receptor beta chains from one sample, sequenced in a study of T cells in Graves' hyperthyroidism and ophthalmopathy. The investigators amplified TCR beta CDR3 regions from RNA transcripts. The TCR CDR3 first-round RT-PCR relied on the HTBI primer set. TCRdb itself ran the multiplex PCR reads through MiXCR, one entry per CDR3 protein. The sample lists over 150,000 distinct CDR3 sequences; 17% were seen once. The material sequenced was blood. These receptors originate from a woman between 50 and 59 years old with Graves' hyperthyroidism.

As concerns this clonotype: A read error may be the cause here, since a much bigger clone is one base away. The chain combines TRBV2 with TRBJ1-5; D may be TRBD1 (5 bases). The CDR3 runs to 15 residues. The V gene's germline CDR1 is SNHLY and CDR2 FYNNEI. Between the trimmed V and J ends, which lost 4 bases and 1 base, there was a span of 11 bases. The CDR3 reads CASSGDGMSNQPQHF. The CDR3 nucleotides read TGTGCCAGCAGTGGGGACGGGATGAGCAATCAGCCCCAGCATTTT.

This clonotype showed up many times. The chain employs TRBV15 and TRBJ2-7, with a tentative D call TRBD1 (6 bases). This CDR3 has 15 residues. The germline V gene encodes CDR1 LNHNV and CDR2 YYDKDF (reference sequence). V shed 6 bases and J shed 2 bases, with 17 bases lying between them. CDR3 residues: CATRARDKGTYEQYF. The CDR3 DNA reads as TGTGCCACCAGGGCTCGGGACAAGGGTACCTACGAGCAGTACTTC.

The chain is built from TRBV5-1 and TRBJ1-1; D gene ambiguous. This CDR3 has 13 residues. Germline V CDR1 and CDR2: SGHRS, YFSETQ. Trimming took off 6 bases at V and 3 bases at J, with 12 bases between the two ends. This chain's CDR3 is CASTLMADTEAFF. As DNA, the CDR3 is TGCGCCAGCACCCTAATGGCTGACACTGAAGCTTTCTTT.

V and J are TRBV25-1 and TRBJ2-7, with TRBD1 matching 10 bases. Losses at the gene ends were 4 bases for V and 4 bases for J; bases not matched to a gene: 7. Germline V gene data show CDR1 as MGHDK and CDR2 as SYGVNS. CDR3 size: 15 residues. CDR3 sequence reads: CASSAPGQGMYEQYF. The CDR3 nucleotides are TGTGCCAGCAGTGCACCGGGACAGGGGATGTACGAGCAGTACTTC.

The chain uses TRBV19 and TRBJ1-2, with 10 bases aligning to TRBD1. Germline assignment: CDR1 LNHDA and CDR2 SQIVND (reference sequence). Losses at the gene ends were 4 bases for V and 7 bases for J; bases not matched to a gene: 6. The CDR3 sequence is 14 residues long. CDR3 nucleotide sequence: TGTGCCAGTAGTACGGACAGGGGGGTGTCTGGCTACACCTTC. Protein product: CASSTDRGVSGYTF.

Concerning this clonotype: The conserved phenylalanine or tryptophan is not found at the CDR3 terminus, so this likely reflects a read error. The chain recombines TRBV20-1 with TRBJ1-2, with 7 bases matching TRBD1. The CDR3 covers 13 residues. Germline values: CDR1 DFQATT, CDR2 SNEGSKA (reference sequence). The CDR3 nucleotides are TGCAGCGGCTTGACAGGGAAAGACTATGGCTACACCCTC. Its protein is CSGLTGKDYGYTL.

This clonotype was counted at least ten times. V and J are TRBV29-1 and TRBJ2-5; 7 bases match TRBD2. The germline CDR1 and CDR2 sequences are SQVTM and ANQGSEA. This CDR3 has 15 residues. V shed 7 bases and J 0 bases; nucleotides not matched to a gene: 11. The CDR3 DNA reads TGCAGCGCCACTCCCGGGACTACGTACCAAGAGACCCAGTACTTC. Translation gives CSATPGTTYQETQYF.

The table lists this clonotype with many counts. The chain joins TRBV20-1 to TRBJ2-3; 8 positions agree with TRBD2. Germline assignment: CDR1 DFQATT and CDR2 SNEGSKA (reference sequence). V lost 2 bases, J lost 2 bases, and 9 bases stayed unmatched. The CDR3 is made up of 16 amino acids. This CDR3 reads CSARHLLADPTDTQYF. CDR3 in DNA: TGCAGTGCTAGACACTTACTAGCGGATCCCACAGATACGCAGTATTTT.

The chain links TRBV5-1 to TRBJ1-1, with D possibly being TRBD1 (5 bases). This CDR3 is built from 14 residues. Trimming left V 5 bases short and J 3 bases short, with 14 bases between. Germline V gene data show CDR1 as SGHRS and CDR2 as YFSETQ. CDR3 bases: TGCGCCAGCAGGATCGTGGGACCCTACACTGAAGCTTTCTTT. This gives the protein CASRIVGPYTEAFF.

V and J are TRBV9 and TRBJ2-2; D gene unclear. V shed 3 bases and J shed 5 bases, with 11 bases lying between them. The length of the CDR3 is 14 residues. The germline CDR1 and CDR2 sequences are SGDLS and YYNGEE. CDR3 coding DNA: TGTGCCAGCAGCGAGAGGCCTGGGACCGGGGAGCTGTTTTTT. Translation: CASSERPGTGELFF. The complete variable domain, with remaining parts taken from reference TRBV9 and TRBJ2-2, reads DSGVTQTPKHLITATGQRVTLRCSPRSGDLSVYWYQQSLDQGLQFLIQYYNGEERAKGNILERFSAQQFPDLHSELNLSSLELGDSALYFCASSERPGTGELFFGEGSRLTVL.

This clonotype turned up a few times. V and J are TRBV27 and TRBJ2-5; a weak D match, TRBD2 (6 bases). Trimming pared 6 bases from V and 1 base from J, leaving 12 bases between. The CDR3 extends over 14 amino acids. CDR1 is MNHEY, CDR2 SMNVEV, per germline (reference sequence). The CDR3 coding sequence is TGTGCCAGCAGAGTCCGGGACTTCCAAGAGACCCAGTACTTC. The encoded protein is CASRVRDFQETQYF.

As for this clonotype: One base away lies a much larger clone, so this may be a sequencing read error. The J gene is TRBJ1-2, the V gene TRBV6-1, with a tentative D call TRBD1 (5 bases). The CDR3 consists of 14 residues. Per germline, CDR1 MNHNS and CDR2 SASEGT. The V end was cut by 1 base, the J end by 5 bases, with 11 bases between. The CDR3 DNA reads as TGTGCCAGCAGTGAAGGGGGCTGGCGGTATGGCTACACCTTC. It yields the protein CASSEGGWRYGYTF.

This clonotype was detected ten times or more. The V call is TRBV5-8, the J call TRBJ2-7, with 9 bases aligning to TRBD1. The length of the CDR3 is 16 residues. Trimming at V came to 1 base and at J to 0 bases, leaving 5 bases not matched to a gene. Germline CDR1 reads SGHTS; CDR2 reads YDEGEE. CDR3 region: CASSLYGTGISYEQYF. The CDR3 coding sequence is TGTGCCAGCAGCTTGTATGGGACAGGGATCTCCTACGAGCAGTACTTC.

The chain carries TRBV2 and TRBJ1-4; D is possibly TRBD1 (6 bases). The germline V and J ends were trimmed by 11 bases and 7 bases, with 17 bases remaining between them. CDR3 length equals 13 residues. Germline V gene data show CDR1 as SNHLY and CDR2 as FYNNEI. In nucleotides, the CDR3 is TGTGCCGGATCCCTTACGGACAGTGAAAAACTGTTTTTT. This sequence encodes CAGSLTDSEKLFF.

This clonotype was picked up many times. V and J are TRBV29-1 and TRBJ2-5; D not resolved. Germline CDR1 and CDR2: SQVTM and ANQGSEA. The CDR3 covers 13 residues. The germline V and J ends were trimmed by 3 bases and 2 bases, with 10 bases remaining between them. The CDR3 DNA follows: TGCAGCGTTGATACCCAAATACAAGAGACCCAGTACTTC. Its translation: CSVDTQIQETQYF.

Ten or more counts support this clonotype. V is TRBV12-3 or TRBV12-4 and J is TRBJ2-7, with D perhaps assigned TRBD1 or TRBD2 (6 bases each). The V gene lost 8 bases and the J gene lost 6 bases, with 11 bases spanning the gap. The CDR3 runs 11 residues. CDR3 sequence: CASSGAGEQYF. The CDR3 DNA is TGTGCCAGCTCGGGGGCGGGCGAGCAGTACTTC.

This clonotype was counted ten times or more. The chain has TRBV15 and TRBJ2-7; D is uncertain. This CDR3 has 15 amino acids. Germline CDR1 reads LNHNV; CDR2 reads YYDKDF (reference sequence). The V end was cut by 0 bases, the J end by 3 bases, with 12 bases between. The CDR3 is CATSRDPSEYYEQYF. CDR3 coding DNA: TGTGCCACCAGCAGAGATCCGAGTGAATACTACGAGCAGTACTTC.

In this sample, this clonotype turned up a few times. This sequence joins TRBV14 and TRBJ1-5; possible D gene TRBD1, 5 bases. The CDR3 is 14 amino acids. V lost 4 bases and J 3 bases, leaving 10 bases between the germline ends. The V gene's germline CDR1 is SGHDN and CDR2 FVKESK. The CDR3 spells CASSLGGFNQPQHF. The DNA of the CDR3 is TGTGCCAGCAGCCTGGGGGGGTTCAATCAGCCCCAGCATTTT.

This clonotype was observed at least ten times. V gene TRBV28 combines with J gene TRBJ1-1, with no clear D. V was shortened by 8 bases and J by 7 bases, with 14 bases between the two germline ends. CDR1 is MDHEN, CDR2 SYDVKM, per germline. This CDR3 spans 12 amino acids. CDR3 in DNA: TGTGCCAGCCACCCGCGCTCCTATGAAGCTTTCTTT. It specifies CASHPRSYEAFF.

This clonotype was seen a handful of times. The chain uses TRBV12-3 or TRBV12-4 and TRBJ1-3, with a weak D call TRBD1 (6 bases). Deletions cut 3 bases from V and 0 bases from J, with 24 bases between. The CDR3 has 20 residues. CDR3 DNA sequence: TGTGCCAGCAGTTTTCGAGGGGGGGGCCTAGTAGGTAGCTCTGGAAACACCATATATTTT. Residues: CASSFRGGGLVGSSGNTIYF.

This clonotype was counted between two and nine times. This CDR3 is CSVEGDTYYEQYF. The CDR3 DNA reads TGCAGCGTTGAAGGGGACACTTACTACGAGCAGTACTTC. V gene TRBV29-1 combines with J gene TRBJ2-7; D may be TRBD1 (6 bases). In germline, CDR1 is SQVTM, CDR2 ANQGSEA. V lost 1 base, J lost 3 bases, and 10 bases lay in between. This CDR3 region has 13 residues.

The chain joins TRBV25-1 to TRBJ2-7, with 7 nucleotides matching TRBD2. CDR1 is MGHDK and CDR2 is SYGVNS in the germline V gene. This CDR3 has 11 residues. This CDR3 is CAGGSAYEQYF. Written as DNA, the CDR3 is TGTGCGGGAGGGAGCGCCTACGAGCAGTACTTC.

This clonotype was seen repeatedly, ten times or more. This chain uses TRBV5-1 with TRBJ2-7, with D possibly TRBD2 on 6 matching bases. Trimming took 0 bases from V and 3 from J, leaving 10 bases between them. This CDR3 comprises 14 residues. Germline CDR1 is SGHRS and CDR2 is YFSETQ. This CDR3 reads CASSLDATSYEQYF. In DNA, the CDR3 is TGCGCCAGCAGCTTGGACGCGACTAGCTACGAGCAGTACTTC.

This clonotype was seen at least ten times. The chain has TRBV5-1 and TRBJ1-5, with D unresolved. Per the germline V gene, CDR1 is SGHRS and CDR2 is YFSETQ. CDR3 length equals 16 residues. The V gene lost 1 base and the J gene lost 7 bases, with 18 bases spanning the gap. DNA of the CDR3: TGCGCCAGCAGCTTGTCCCCAGCCTCCCAGGACCAGCCCCAGCATTTT. This sequence encodes CASSLSPASQDQPQHF.

The chain links TRBV2 to TRBJ1-4; the D gene is possibly TRBD1 (5 bases). CDR3 length equals 14 residues. Trimming pared 2 bases from V and 7 bases from J, leaving 11 bases between. The germline V gene has CDR1 SNHLY and CDR2 FYNNEI. CDR3 nucleotide sequence: TGTGCCAGCAGTGAATGGGGGGATGGTGAAAAACTGTTTTTT. Encoded protein: CASSEWGDGEKLFF.

This clonotype was found many times. The chain carries TRBV27 and TRBJ2-5; 15 bases map to TRBD2. The length of the CDR3 is 18 residues. Trimming took 5 bases from V and 5 from J; bases not matched to a gene: 12. In germline, CDR1 is MNHEY, CDR2 SMNVEV (reference sequence). The CDR3, as DNA: TGTGCCAGCAGTCTAACAAAGGGACTAGCGGGAGGATGGGAGACCCAGTACTTC. Its translation: CASSLTKGLAGGWETQYF.

The chain joins TRBV7-9 to TRBJ2-5, with 7 bases identical to TRBD1. Germline V gene sequence: CDR1 SEHNR, CDR2 FQNEAQ (reference sequence). CDR3 length: 14 residues. V shed 5 bases and J 5 bases; nucleotides not matched to a gene: 8. In nucleotides, the CDR3 is TGTGCCAGCAGCACTCGGACAGGAGAGGAGACCCAGTACTTC. This codes for CASSTRTGEETQYF.